This entry lists 13 T cell receptor beta chains sequenced from one sample in a study of beta chain features in type 1 diabetes. As every portion of the isolated RNA was reverse transcribed, the sequencing read expressed TCRB transcripts. Profiled with immunoSEQ multiplex PCR; TCRdb holds only in-frame clones, not every one. The sample shows about 700,000 clones, 13% of them seen only once. Their specific antigens are unknown. Findings and caveats of the study: Type 1 diabetes patients showed a moderate but significant shortening of TCRB CDR3s in all four CD4+ subsets.

Material for sequencing was naive CD4+ T cells from blood. These receptor sequences come from a man aged 18 to 29 with type 1 diabetes.

This clone was counted once. The V and J genes are TRBV7-9 and TRBJ1-1; 8 bases are a match to TRBD1. This CDR3 spans 18 amino acids. V shed 6 bases and J 1 base; nucleotides not matched to a gene: 16. The V gene's germline CDR1 is SEHNR and CDR2 FQNEAQ (reference sequence). CDR3 DNA sequence: TGTGCCAGCAGTTACCCCACCGACAACAGGGGGAAGAACACTGAAGCTTTCTTT. Protein product: CASSYPTDNRGKNTEAFF.

This clone has only a few counts. This chain joins TRBV28 and TRBJ2-7; D is possibly TRBD1 or TRBD2 (5 bases each). This CDR3 is 14 amino acids long. Germline V lookup: CDR1 MDHEN, CDR2 SYDVKM. Trimming removed 8 bases at V and 2 bases at J, with 16 bases between. CDR3 DNA sequence: TGTGCCAGCCTTCCGACCGGGGCCACCTACGAGCAGTACTTC. It encodes CASLPTGATYEQYF.

This clone has only a few counts. The CDR3 loop is CASSPLGAGLTAGNQPQHF. The CDR3 DNA reads as TGTGCCAGCTCACCACTTGGGGCAGGGTTGACGGCAGGCAATCAGCCCCAGCATTTT. The rearrangement uses TRBV18 and TRBJ1-5, with D maybe TRBD1 (5 bases). The germline CDR1 and CDR2 sequences are KGHSH and LQKENI. The length of the CDR3 is 19 residues. Trimming took off 1 base at V and 2 bases at J, with 21 bases between the two ends.

This chain links TRBV30 with TRBJ2-1, with a possible D match to TRBD2 (5 bases). The V gene's germline CDR1 is GTSNPN and CDR2 SVGIG (reference sequence). CDR3 length: 12 amino acids. V was cut by 2 bases and J by 6 bases, with 8 bases left in between. The CDR3 DNA sequence: TGTGCCTGGAGTCCTCGGGGCAATGAGCAGTTCTTC. Encoded protein: CAWSPRGNEQFF.

This sequence joins TRBV5-1 and TRBJ1-3; the D is unclear. CDR1 is SGHRS and CDR2 is YFSETQ in the germline V gene. Trimming took off 0 bases at V and 3 bases at J, with 4 bases between the two ends. This CDR3 has 13 amino acids. The CDR3 spells CASSLAGGNTIYF. The CDR3 nucleotides read TGCGCCAGCAGCTTGGCCGGTGGAAACACCATATATTTT.

Concerning this clone itself: Other DNA sequences of this sample code for an identical CDR3. The rearrangement joins TRBV14 to TRBJ1-5; perhaps TRBD1 as D (5 bases). The germline V gene encodes CDR1 SGHDN and CDR2 FVKESK. The V end lost 3 bases, the J end lost 6 bases, and 9 bases lay between the germline ends. The CDR3 length is 13 residues. DNA of the CDR3: TGTGCCAGCAGCCAGGCCGGGGGTCAGCCCCAGCATTTT. Amino acids: CASSQAGGQPQHF.

This clone has just a few counts. The chain uses TRBV30 and TRBJ2-1; TRBD2 is a possible D gene (6 bases). In germline, CDR1 is GTSNPN, CDR2 SVGIG (reference sequence). V was shortened by 8 bases and J by 3 bases, with 14 bases between the two germline ends. This CDR3 has 13 amino acids. CDR3 residues: CARERGIYNEQFF. In nucleotides, the CDR3 is TGTGCCCGGGAACGGGGGATCTACAATGAGCAGTTCTTC. Complete variable domain (other parts from reference TRBV30 and TRBJ2-1): SQTIHQWPATLVQPVGSPLSLECTVEGTSNPNLYWYRQAAGRGLQLLFYSVGIGQISSEVPQNLSASRPQDRQFILSSKKLLLSDSGFYLCARERGIYNEQFFGPGTRLTVL.

V is TRBV7-9 and J is TRBJ2-7; 7 bases fit TRBD1. The CDR3 has 16 amino acids. Trimming at V came to 4 bases and at J to 0 bases, leaving 9 bases not matched to a gene. CDR1 SEHNR and CDR2 FQNEAQ come from the germline V gene (reference sequence). The CDR3 loop reads CASSSYAGTASYEQYF. The DNA of the CDR3 is TGTGCCAGCAGCTCTTATGCCGGGACAGCCTCCTACGAGCAGTACTTC. Complete variable domain (other parts from reference TRBV7-9 and TRBJ2-7): DTGVSQNPRHKITKRGQNVTFRCDPISEHNRLYWYRQTLGQGPEFLTYFQNEAQLEKSRLLSDRFSAERPKGSFSTLEIQRTEQGDSAMYLCASSSYAGTASYEQYFGPGTRLTVT.

The chain links TRBV5-1 to TRBJ2-7; D gene uncertain. Germline lookup yields CDR1 SGHRS and CDR2 YFSETQ. Between the trimmed V and J ends, which lost 4 bases and 0 bases, there was a span of 5 bases. The CDR3 is 12 residues long. CDR3 bases: TGCGCCAGCAGCCTGCACTCCTACGAGCAGTACTTC. This gives the protein CASSLHSYEQYF.

This clone was recorded a few times. V is TRBV7-2 and J is TRBJ1-2; D not resolved. Trimming removed 5 bases at V and 13 bases at J, with 14 bases between. Germline V gene data show CDR1 as SGHTA and CDR2 as FQGNSA. The CDR3 is 11 residues long. The CDR3 loop reads CASSQNDRCTF. DNA for the CDR3: TGTGCCAGCAGCCAAAATGATCGGTGCACCTTC.

Only a few counts were recorded for this clone. The chain combines TRBV30 with TRBJ1-2, with 7 nucleotides matching TRBD1. The germline gives CDR1 GTSNPN, CDR2 SVGIG (reference sequence). CDR3 length: 17 residues. V lost 4 bases to trimming and J lost 2 bases; unmatched junction nucleotides: 16. CDR3 loop: CAWIHSGQKIGNYGYTF. DNA for the CDR3: TGTGCCTGGATCCACTCGGGACAGAAAATTGGGAACTATGGCTACACCTTC.

This clone was seen a few times. The V call is TRBV18, the J call TRBJ1-1; D unresolved. In germline, CDR1 is KGHSH, CDR2 LQKENI. The CDR3 is 15 residues long. V lost 1 base and J 0 bases, leaving 9 bases between the germline ends. The CDR3 region is CASSPREIMNTEAFF. The CDR3 DNA is TGTGCCAGCTCACCACGGGAGATCATGAACACTGAAGCTTTCTTT.

The gene calls are TRBV7-3 and TRBJ2-3; D gene uncertain. Germline CDR1 reads SGHTA; CDR2 reads FQGTGA. V was trimmed by 7 bases and J by 9 bases, leaving 5 bases between them. The CDR3 has 9 amino acids. The CDR3 nucleotides are TGTGCCAGCACCAAGACGCAGTATTTT. This encodes CASTKTQYF.